This T cell receptor beta chain emerged from a study of T cell responses to AZD1222 COVID-19 vaccine. Turning to this clone: Its target is unknown.

Looked up from germline, CDR1 is MNHEY and CDR2 is SVGAGI. The CDR3 is 13 residues long. Germline trimming cut 4 bases from V and 8 bases from J; bases unmatched to any gene: 6. Produced via immunoSEQ multiplex PCR; TCRdb's table is partial and in-frame only. The sample yields 200,000 or so clones, 90% to 95% seen once. Overall study results and limits: Regions left unmutated in variants are reportedly the target of nearly half of spike-specific TCRs. Repertoire sampling was restricted to post-peak T cell response timepoints.

Second-dose intervals near 4 or 12 weeks were combined. The TCR was taken from an adult who received the AZD1222 COVID-19 vaccine. The chain recombines TRBV6-5 with TRBJ1-2; 8 bases match TRBD1. This specimen was peripheral blood, taken 28 days after the second AZD1222 dose. CDR3: CASSWGQEGGYTF. The DNA for the CDR3 is TGTGCCAGCAGTTGGGGACAGGAGGGGGGCTACACCTTC.